Reported below is one TCR beta chain. These data are taken from a study of blood T cell repertoires in COVID-19. Trimming at V came to 4 bases and at J to 3 bases, leaving 15 bases not matched to a gene. This CDR3 has 17 amino acids. Germline V gives CDR1 LGHNA, CDR2 YNFKEQ. Produced via immunoSEQ multiplex PCR; TCRdb's table is partial and in-frame only. The sample contains 130,000 to 150,000 clones, approximately 82% of which appear only once. V and J are TRBV4-2 and TRBJ2-7; 7 bases line up with TRBD2. The material sequenced was peripheral blood. The sequence was collected from a human donor with acute or convalescent COVID-19. The donor label of this sample is uncertain. The CDR3 DNA reads as TGTGCCAGCAGCCGTGGACACGAGCGGGGATTTAGCTACGAGCAGTACTTC. The encoded protein is CASSRGHERGFSYEQYF.